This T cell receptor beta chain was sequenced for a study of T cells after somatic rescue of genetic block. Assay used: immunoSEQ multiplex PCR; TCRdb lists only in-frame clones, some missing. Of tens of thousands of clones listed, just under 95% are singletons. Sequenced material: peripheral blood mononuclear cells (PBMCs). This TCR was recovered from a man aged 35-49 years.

CDR3 nucleotide sequence: TGTGCCAGCAGCTTGGTTCCTAGCGGGAGCGCCGGGGAGCTGTTTTTT. It translates to CASSLVPSGSAGELFF. The chain recombines TRBV5-6 with TRBJ2-2; TRBD2 agrees at 10 bases. Germline CDR1 and CDR2: SGHDT and YYEEEE. The CDR3 sequence is 16 residues long. The V gene end was trimmed by 0 bases and the J gene end by 6 bases; junction bases not matched to a gene: 5. The full variable domain, with the rest looked up from reference TRBV5-6 and TRBJ2-2, is DAGVTQSPTHLIKTRGQQVTLRCSPKSGHDTVSWYQQALGQGPQFIFQYYEEEERQRGNFPDRFSGHQFPNYSSELNVNALLLGDSALYLCASSLVPSGSAGELFFGEGSRLTVL.